These 27 T cell receptor beta chains were all obtained from the same sample, sequenced in a study of T cells in Graves' hyperthyroidism and ophthalmopathy. TCR beta CDR3 regions were amplified from RNA transcripts. A set of HTBI primers served as the primers for a first-round RT-PCR of the TCR CDR3. A single record per CDR3 protein comes from TCRdb applying MiXCR to the multiplex PCR reads. Among some 760,000 distinct CDR3 sequences listed, 12% to 15% were seen once. The sequenced sample consisted of blood. The source of these receptors is a woman aged 18-35 years with Graves' hyperthyroidism.

This clonotype was picked up many times. The chain joins TRBV4-2 to TRBJ2-5; D is perhaps TRBD2 (6 bases). The ends were cut back, 3 bases at V and 11 bases at J, with 10 bases in the middle. Germline CDR1 reads LGHNA; CDR2 reads YNFKEQ. The CDR3 loop spans 11 amino acids. CDR3 loop: CASSQDGTQYF. The DNA of the CDR3 is TGTGCCAGCAGCCAGGACGGGACTCAGTACTTC.

This clonotype showed up many times. This chain joins TRBV19 and TRBJ2-1, with 7 bases fitting TRBD2. The ends lost 7 bases at V and 7 bases at J; junction bases unmatched: 16. This CDR3 region has 16 residues. The germline gives CDR1 LNHDA, CDR2 SQIVND (reference sequence). CDR3 DNA sequence: TGTGCCAGTACCCCCTTCGGCGGACTAGTAGGTAATGAGCAGTTCTTC. This translates into CASTPFGGLVGNEQFF.

The chain links TRBV20-1 to TRBJ2-1, with D possibly called TRBD1 or TRBD2 (5 bases each). Deletions cut 5 bases from V and 4 bases from J, with 6 bases between. This CDR3 comprises 11 residues. Germline CDR1 DFQATT, CDR2 SNEGSKA (reference sequence). The CDR3 coding sequence is TGCAGTGCTGGGACGTACAATGAGCAGTTCTTC. Its translation is CSAGTYNEQFF.

V is TRBV4-1 and J is TRBJ2-3; the match to TRBD2 covers 9 bases. The CDR3 sequence is 15 residues long. Germline V gene sequence: CDR1 MGHRA, CDR2 YSYEKL. Trimming took 4 bases from V and 5 from J; bases not matched to a gene: 7. The CDR3 region is CASSPVTSGGDTQYF. CDR3 bases: TGCGCCAGCAGCCCTGTGACTAGCGGAGGAGATACGCAGTATTTT.

This clonotype came up many times. The chain recombines TRBV20-1 with TRBJ2-1, with TRBD2 matching over 7 bases. Trimming removed 6 bases from V and 5 bases from J; junction bases left unmatched: 10. Germline CDR1 is DFQATT and CDR2 is SNEGSKA (reference sequence). The CDR3 has 14 amino acids. As DNA, the CDR3 is TGCAGTGCCCACCGGCCGACTAGCAACAATGAGCAGTTCTTC. Translating it yields CSAHRPTSNNEQFF.

This clonotype was observed many times. The chain couples TRBV20-1 to TRBJ2-1; D gene ambiguous. Germline CDR1 and CDR2: DFQATT and SNEGSKA (reference sequence). This CDR3 is built from 12 residues. V lost 1 base and J 10 bases, leaving 11 bases between the germline ends. CDR3 residues: CSARVGRAEQFF. The CDR3 DNA follows: TGCAGTGCTAGAGTCGGAAGAGCGGAGCAGTTCTTC.

In this sample, this clonotype turned up many times. V gene TRBV2 combines with J gene TRBJ2-1, with no clear D. Germline V gene lookup returns CDR1 SNHLY and CDR2 FYNNEI. The CDR3 totals 16 residues. V was shortened by 2 bases and J by 4 bases, with 15 bases between the two germline ends. The CDR3 sequence: CASSESGLILYNEQFF. DNA for the CDR3: TGTGCCAGCAGTGAATCAGGTCTTATACTGTACAATGAGCAGTTCTTC.

This clonotype was seen repeatedly, ten times or more. This sequence joins TRBV30 and TRBJ1-1, with 7 bases identical to TRBD1. Germline CDR1 reads GTSNPN; CDR2 reads SVGIG (reference sequence). After removal of 2 bases from V and 4 bases from J, the junction contained 16 bases not matched to a gene. The CDR3 loop spans 17 amino acids. The CDR3 reads CAWSFRTGGLLGTEAFF. The CDR3 DNA reads as TGTGCCTGGAGTTTCCGGACAGGAGGGCTCTTGGGCACTGAAGCTTTCTTT.

This clonotype came up many times. The chain employs TRBV2 and TRBJ1-2, with 7 bases matching TRBD1. CDR1 SNHLY and CDR2 FYNNEI come from the germline V gene. The CDR3 consists of 12 residues. V gave up 4 bases and J gave up 9 bases; unmatched junction bases: 5. CDR3 region: CASSGQGRSYTF. Here the CDR3 DNA reads TGTGCCAGCAGTGGACAGGGAAGGAGCTACACCTTC.

This clonotype occurred many times. The chain carries TRBV20-1 and TRBJ2-1, with a tentative D call TRBD2 (6 bases). V lost 3 bases and J 8 bases, leaving 11 bases between the germline ends. Per germline, CDR1 DFQATT and CDR2 SNEGSKA (reference sequence). This CDR3 has 12 residues. CDR3 coding DNA: TGCAGTGCTAGCATCTCGGGGGATGAGCAGTTCTTC. Protein: CSASISGDEQFF.

In nucleotides, the CDR3 is TGCAGTGCTACAACACTAGCGGGAGTCCGGACAGATACGCAGTATTTT. Translation gives CSATTLAGVRTDTQYF. This chain uses TRBV20-1 with TRBJ2-3; 11 positions agree with TRBD2. The V and J ends lost 4 bases and 3 bases, in that order; junction bases with no gene match: 9. Germline CDR1 and CDR2: DFQATT and SNEGSKA (reference sequence). The length of the CDR3 is 16 residues.

In this sample, this clonotype turned up many times. This chain joins TRBV5-6 and TRBJ2-1; no firm D call. Germline-derived CDR1 and CDR2 are SGHDT and YYEEEE. V was trimmed by 2 bases and J by 4 bases, leaving 10 bases between them. The CDR3 is made up of 14 amino acids. The CDR3 reads CASSLGSAYNEQFF. CDR3 DNA: TGTGCCAGCAGCTTAGGTTCCGCGTACAATGAGCAGTTCTTC.

A note on this clonotype: A read error is possible here, since a much larger clone lies one base away. The CDR3 nucleotides read TGTGCCAGCAGCCCTGGGGGCCCCCGAGAGCAGTACTTC. Amino acids: CASSPGGPREQYF. The chain has TRBV7-2 and TRBJ2-7, with D maybe TRBD1 (6 bases). The V end lost 5 bases, the J end lost 7 bases, and 15 bases lay between the germline ends. CDR1 and CDR2 (germline): SGHTA, FQGNSA. CDR3 length: 13 amino acids.

This clonotype was recorded at least ten times. The chain uses TRBV18 and TRBJ2-7, with D possibly being TRBD2 (5 bases). The CDR3 is 12 amino acids. Looked up from germline, CDR1 is KGHSH and CDR2 is LQKENI. The V end was cut by 2 bases, the J end by 6 bases, with 8 bases between. The DNA of the CDR3 is TGTGCCAGCTCACCAAATCGGGGCGAGCAGTACTTC. Translating gives CASSPNRGEQYF.

This clonotype showed up many times. This chain joins TRBV28 and TRBJ2-5, with TRBD1 identical over 7 bases. V trimming: 4 bases; J trimming: 4 bases; junction bases outside the gene matches: 3. This CDR3 comprises 13 residues. Germline V gives CDR1 MDHEN, CDR2 SYDVKM. CDR3 sequence reads: CASSSTGPETQYF. CDR3 nucleotide sequence: TGTGCCAGCAGTTCGACAGGGCCAGAGACCCAGTACTTC. The complete variable domain, with remaining parts taken from reference TRBV28 and TRBJ2-5, reads DVKVTQSSRYLVKRTGEKVFLECVQDMDHENMFWYRQDPGLGLRLIYFSYDVKMKEKGDIPEGYSVSREKKERFSLILESASTNQTSMYLCASSSTGPETQYFGPGTRLLVL.

This clonotype was counted ten times or more. The rearrangement uses TRBV28 and TRBJ2-2; maybe TRBD2 (5 bases). This CDR3 region has 19 residues. V was trimmed by 6 bases and J by 3 bases, leaving 26 bases between them. The germline V gene has CDR1 MDHEN and CDR2 SYDVKM. For the CDR3, the DNA is TGTGCCAGCAGCCCTCTGACTAAGACGCCTCGTACGGACACCGGGGAGCTGTTTTTT. Translating gives CASSPLTKTPRTDTGELFF.

In this sample, this clonotype turned up a few times. The rearrangement uses TRBV30 and TRBJ1-6; D not certain. This CDR3 has 13 residues. Germline V gene sequence: CDR1 GTSNPN, CDR2 SVGIG (reference sequence). V was shortened by 5 bases and J by 10 bases, with 15 bases between the two germline ends. The CDR3 sequence is CAWGAEAGSPLHF. For the CDR3, the DNA is TGTGCCTGGGGAGCGGAGGCGGGATCACCCCTCCACTTT.

This clonotype was seen only a few times. The CDR3 bases are TGTGCCAGCAGCCCCTCTACCACAGGGGTCGGGGAAAAACTGTTTTTT. Translated: CASSPSTTGVGEKLFF. V gene TRBV27 combines with J gene TRBJ1-4; 7 positions agree with TRBD1. This CDR3 has 16 amino acids. J lost 8 bases, V lost 6 bases, and 15 bases had no gene match. CDR1 and CDR2 (germline): MNHEY, SMNVEV (reference sequence).

The table lists this clonotype with a few counts. V gene TRBV29-1 combines with J gene TRBJ1-6; D remains ambiguous. The CDR3 is made up of 13 amino acids. Per the germline V gene, CDR1 is SQVTM and CDR2 is ANQGSEA. V was shortened by 4 bases and J by 9 bases, with 13 bases between the two germline ends. CDR3 sequence (DNA): TGCAGCGTTGCGTACAGTCCGGGTTCACCCCTCCACTTT. It encodes CSVAYSPGSPLHF.

This sequence joins TRBV12-3 or TRBV12-4 and TRBJ2-3; no clear D gene. The germline V and J ends were trimmed by 7 bases and 2 bases, with 13 bases remaining between them. The CDR3 loop spans 14 amino acids. The DNA of the CDR3 is TGTGCCAGCAAGTGGTGGGGTACCACAGATACGCAGTATTTT. Translated: CASKWWGTTDTQYF.

The chain uses TRBV6-2 or TRBV6-3 and TRBJ1-2; D possibly corresponds to TRBD1 (6 bases). Looked up from germline, CDR1 is MNHEY and CDR2 is SVGEGT. The length of the CDR3 is 15 residues. The V gene lost 5 bases and the J gene lost 2 bases, with 15 bases spanning the gap. The CDR3 nucleotides read TGTGCCAGCAGTACCTTCGGGGGACAAAACTATGGCTACACCTTC. It is translated as CASSTFGGQNYGYTF.

This clonotype was picked up a small number of times. This chain uses TRBV6-2 or TRBV6-3 with TRBJ2-5, with TRBD1 matching over 8 bases. There are 15 residues in the CDR3. The V gene's germline CDR1 is MNHEY and CDR2 SVGEGT. Losses at the gene ends were 6 bases for V and 1 base for J; bases not matched to a gene: 7. The CDR3 loop reads CASRTRQGIQETQYF. The CDR3 DNA reads TGTGCCAGCAGGACACGACAGGGGATCCAAGAGACCCAGTACTTC.

There are a few counts of this clonotype. The chain couples TRBV6-1 to TRBJ2-1; TRBD2 might be the D (6 bases). V dropped 3 bases and J dropped 3 bases, with 21 bases sitting between them. The CDR3 has 18 amino acids. The germline CDR1 and CDR2 sequences are MNHNS and SASEGT. CDR3 DNA sequence: TGTGCCAGCAGTGATTCGGGGGTCTCCGGCCTCGGCTACAATGAGCAGTTCTTC. This gives the protein CASSDSGVSGLGYNEQFF.

At least ten counts were recorded for this clonotype. V and J are TRBV6-5 and TRBJ1-4; D not resolved. V lost 0 bases, J lost 11 bases, and 16 bases lay in between. Germline CDR1 MNHEY, CDR2 SVGAGI. The CDR3 spans 15 residues. The CDR3 region is CASSYSIEPSVKLFF. In DNA form, the CDR3 reads TGTGCCAGCAGTTACTCGATCGAACCATCCGTTAAACTGTTTTTT.

This clonotype has more than one count but fewer than ten. The chain joins TRBV5-1 to TRBJ2-7; 15 bases are a match to TRBD2. Germline CDR1 and CDR2: SGHRS and YFSETQ. This CDR3 region has 16 residues. The ends lost 4 bases at V and 5 bases at J; junction bases unmatched: 7. The CDR3 nucleotides are TGCGCCAGCAGCCCCCGGACTAGCGGGAGGGCCCACGAGCAGTACTTC. Protein sequence: CASSPRTSGRAHEQYF.

Only a few counts were recorded for this clonotype. The rearrangement links TRBV16 to TRBJ2-1; D gene uncertain. From germline, CDR1 is KGHSY and CDR2 FQNENV. The CDR3 extends over 15 amino acids. V was pared by 4 bases and J by 8 bases, with 18 bases between. CDR3 amino acids: CASSPRAPVNDEQFF. CDR3 in DNA: TGTGCCAGCAGCCCCCGGGCCCCCGTTAATGATGAGCAGTTCTTC.

This chain joins TRBV9 and TRBJ2-5; 9 bases line up with TRBD1. This CDR3 is 14 amino acids long. Germline loops: CDR1 SGDLS, CDR2 YYNGEE. Losses at the gene ends were 3 bases for V and 0 bases for J; bases not matched to a gene: 0. CDR3: CASSGTGDQETQYF. For the CDR3, the DNA is TGTGCCAGCAGCGGGACAGGGGACCAAGAGACCCAGTACTTC.